This T cell receptor (beta chain) was recorded in a study of cytomegalovirus exposure and HLA in healthy donors (dated by TCRdb to 2016 to 2017). Regarding the study in general: An earlier analysis of several hundred of the donors reported approximately 290 Gb of sequence data and around 110 million unique TCR beta sequences from around 200 million T cells. An early release covering 500 to 750 HLA-typed donors comprised 250 to 350 gigabases of sequencing data and about 90 million unique TCR sequences. Of the roughly 400 genotyped donors, 75% to 85% were placed in the genetic ancestry cluster associated with self-reported Caucasian donors. The study aimed to test whether cataloging public T cell receptors could reveal signatures of past pathogen exposure. The study used immunosequencing to profile the T cell repertoires of 666 subjects and linked those repertoires to cytomegalovirus serostatus. Along with the approximately 650-subject first cohort, a separate validation cohort of more than 90 different subjects was used. High-throughput TCR immunosequencing, statistical association of individual TCRs with disease status, and machine learning were combined to predict cytomegalovirus infection status. In a later analysis, previously published TCR beta repertoires from roughly 710 donors were re-analyzed and high-resolution HLA genotyping was added so that TCR occurrence patterns could be studied. In the later analysis, no new phenotypic data were used to find candidate immune exposures; instead, reliance was placed on TCR beta sequences and their occurrence across donors. In an earlier analysis of a few hundred of the donors, high-throughput TCR beta sequencing was used to judge whether each TCR beta V gene segment behaved as functional or pseudogenic. Donor age, sex, ethnicity and CMV serostatus were collected together with the repertoire data. A later genetic analysis used genome-wide SNP genotypes for about 65% of the roughly 670 donors, treating that subset as a discovery cohort. Every repertoire in the discovery cohort had been generated on one and the same sequencing platform. HLA typing included class I and class II loci at four-digit resolution. The number of typed donors differed by locus: 629-630 for A, B, C, DRB1 and DQB1; approximately 520 for DQA1; approximately 610 for DPA1; and roughly 470 for DPB1. Several DR-DQ haplotypes were handled as single units for association and clustering because linkage in the cohort was strong. Among 300 to 500 genotyped donors of the cohort, an average of approximately 240,000 unique TCR beta nucleotide sequences was sequenced per donor, of which roughly 18% were non-productive. Overall study results and their limits: Over 15 rarely observed V segments, including chromosome 9 orphons, were excluded from the earlier analysis of several hundred of the donors because counts were too low. Because the 87-base-pair reads could not distinguish some IMGT-functional V segments, including TRBV6-2 and TRBV6-3, those segments were excluded. Immune exposure information for the cohort was limited to CMV serostatus. Compared with the roughly 700-donor mean, donors in an Asian-associated ancestry cluster had fewer N-insertions in productive TCRs, according to a later genetic analysis. The classifier was reported to diagnose cytomegalovirus status with high specificity and sensitivity in both the original and validation cohorts. Most CMV-associated TCR beta chains appeared to be HLA-restricted in a later analysis, and the HLA associations seemed to be driven largely by CMV exposure. In a later genetic analysis, a missense DCLRE1C variant was associated with V-gene and J-gene trimming of TCR beta chains, and the association was replicated in an independent cohort. A group of highly shared sequence variants was considered likely to be a technical artifact of the sequencing pipeline. The authors suggested that the approach could potentially be generalized to other disease states and immunological phenotypes. Linkage disequilibrium might explain the correlated functional status among segregating V segments, but an unknown experimental factor could not be ruled out. Roughly uniform sequencing depth across donors was assumed in presence/absence analyses, although this assumption may not hold. Most TCR sequences were observed very rarely across donors, whereas some public TCRs were present in many individuals. A total of roughly 160 TCR beta chains were listed by the study as associated with cytomegalovirus. A later analysis found that HLA-associated TCR beta chains were more clonally expanded and had lower generation probabilities than equally common non-associated chains. In a later analysis, TCR association rates were found to vary across HLA loci, with the most associated TCRs seen for DRB1 alleles and the fewest for HLA-C alleles. Because HLA typing was unavailable for some donors at each locus, only the typed subset was used in association tests. When HLA alleles, especially DR and DQ, strongly co-occurred, TCR associations were difficult to assign to individual alleles. In a later analysis, over 15,000 TCR beta sequences were associated with specific HLA alleles at a false discovery rate of 0.05. A few of the identified cytomegalovirus-associated TCR beta chains were confirmed in vitro to be specific for cytomegalovirus antigens. The cohort was sequenced for TCR beta chains only, and without alpha or paired-chain data the features that could be detected were limited. A further reported finding was that TCR beta sequences accurately predicted the HLA-A and HLA-B alleles for most subjects in the first cohort. Several of the top co-occurrence clusters appeared to be linked to parvovirus B19, influenza, CMV and Epstein-Barr virus, according to a later analysis. Broadly in line with IMGT annotations, most TCR beta V segments showed up in productive rearrangements about 87% or about 30% of the time in an earlier analysis of several hundred of the donors.

With respect to this clone: Its antigen remains undetermined. One base away there is no much larger clone; base qualities are not given.

The CDR3 goes from the cysteine to the phenylalanine over 16 residues. The kept DNA is CDR3 alone, 48 bases in frame from the first base. Reading the germline V gene gives CDR1 MRHNA and CDR2 SNTAGT. V has 10 bases trimmed and J has 4 bases trimmed; junction bases matching no gene number 12. The cohort consisted of 670 or so healthy bone marrow donors. Cohort members were all nominally healthy when sampled, although unrecorded immune exposures were likely present. The donor tested CMV seropositive and was one of the 289 seropositive cohort members. Every donor gave a peripheral blood sample, and the peripheral blood mononuclear cells from that sample were used for TCR beta sequencing. Genomic DNA was extracted from the blood cell samples with the Qiagen DNeasy Blood Extraction Kit. The library was prepared using the immunoSEQ multiplex PCR assay. For the multiplex PCR, a mixture combining 60 forward primers for TCR Vbeta segments and 13 reverse primers for TCR Jbeta segments was used. Amplification of the CDR3 region of rearranged TCR beta genes was performed with a multiplex PCR assay on genomic DNA. The Illumina HiSeq System was used to sequence the amplified TCR beta libraries as 87-base-pair reads. In the authors' own workflow: A later analysis tallied 75 million to 95 million unique TCR beta chains across the 666 repertoires, and approximately 9.9 million of those chains were shared by two or more donors. Raw reads were error-corrected and collapsed into unique sequences by a nearest-neighbor algorithm in which closely related sequences were merged to remove PCR and sequencing errors. V, D and J gene segments were assigned by aligning CDR3 sequences to IMGT reference sequences. Each retained sequence needed at least a six-nucleotide match to both a V gene segment and a J gene segment. Rearrangements were called productive when the CDR3 lacked stop codons and stayed in frame with V and J; all others were non-productive. Following IMGT convention, CDR3 was defined as the stretch from the second conserved V-encoded cysteine to the conserved J-encoded phenylalanine. The earlier analysis of 450 to 750 of the donors excluded any sequence lacking an unambiguous match to a single V gene segment. In an earlier analysis of roughly 600 of the donors, a V segment was called functional when productive rearrangements were above 56.7%, and segregating when the standard deviation between donors exceeded 5%. A statistical classification framework was built for diagnosing cytomegalovirus status from the catalog of TCR beta chain sequences. In a later analysis, V and J genes were assigned by comparing TCR nucleotide sequences against IMGT/GENE-DB human TR gene sequences. The TCRdist pipeline was used in a later analysis to assign CDR3 sequences and most-parsimonious VDJ recombination scenarios. In a later analysis, each TCR beta chain was defined by its CDR3 amino acid sequence together with its V-gene family, and reads lacking a unique V-gene family were excluded. To address suspected cross-contamination and a sequencing artifact, a later analysis removed approximately 590 highly shared, low-generation-probability nucleotide sequences. In a later analysis, a clonal expansion index was calculated for each public chain from normalized within-repertoire ranks of inferred template counts. A later analysis computed generation probabilities with a VDJ recombination model fitted to out-of-frame rearrangements, and checked the results against IGoR. In a later analysis, TCR-TCR, TCR-HLA and TCR-CMV co-occurrence was scored with hypergeometric tests, and a repertoire-size bias correction was applied to TCR pairs. A later analysis estimated false discovery rates by permuting HLA or CMV assignments 20 times. In a later analysis, co-occurring TCRs were grouped using DBSCAN, with TCRdist sequence similarity added in when clustering inside HLA-allele-positive subsets. Co-occurrence clustering excluded repertoires with fewer than 30,000 or more than 120,000 public chains, plus five with anomalous nucleotide sharing. In TCRdb, the immuneACCESS table is reduced to in-frame sequences with V and J assigned. These tables do not hold every clone; where another copy was compared, an unresolved V gene accounts for under half, and the others remain unexplained. V, J and clone size reflect that table, while D and trimming were determined from the DNA. The table for this sample lists some 150,000 clones; 70% to 80% of them were counted only once. The top ten clones comprise roughly 2% of the sample.

The sequenced material came from PBMCs. The clonotype originates from a woman in her sixties in good health and CMV-seropositive. The V gene is TRBV6-4 and the J gene is TRBJ2-7; TRBD2 matches 14 bases in the middle. The CDR3 reads as follows: CATRTSGRPAWYEQYF. Here is the DNA: TGTGCCACCCGGACTAGCGGGAGGCCCGCCTGGTACGAGCAGTACTTC.